The clone carrying this TCR beta chain appeared many times. Per-sample yields of isolated PBMCs were at least 6 million. The second PCR ran roughly 7 to 12 cycles with a sample-barcoded 5' primer and J-beta primers. TCRdb used MiXCR to reprocess the 5' RACE reads, holding one entry per CDR3 protein. The table lists 500,000 to 700,000 distinct CDR3 sequences, less than 35% of them singletons, with 15% to 19% in the top ten. This record belongs to a study of blood T cells in healthy people across ages. Overall study context: Per every two T cells, about one barcoded beta molecule was captured by template switching.

The germline gives CDR1 SGHKS, CDR2 YYEKEE (reference sequence). CDR3 length: 18 amino acids. J lost 0 bases, V lost 4 bases, and 12 bases had no gene match. Sequenced material: blood. The source is an elderly woman in good health. This chain connects TRBV5-5 to TRBJ2-4, with 8 positions matching TRBD1. The CDR3 here is CASSRGQETHIAKNIQYF. CDR3 DNA: TGTGCCAGCAGCCGGGGACAGGAGACTCACATAGCCAAAAACATTCAGTACTTC.